The 26 T cell receptor beta chains presented below share a single source sample, sequenced in a study of blood T cell repertoires in COVID-19. Libraries were prepared by immunoSEQ multiplex PCR; TCRdb keeps only in-frame clonotypes and omits some of them. The sample holds some 200,000 clones, about 79% seen once. The sequencing sample was made of peripheral blood. These receptors all come from a woman between 40 and 55 years old who had recovered from COVID-19.

The chain uses TRBV19 and TRBJ1-6; D unclear. The length of the CDR3 is 15 residues. V lost 3 bases and J lost 5, with 11 bases in between. Germline lookup yields CDR1 LNHDA and CDR2 SQIVND (reference sequence). The CDR3 spells CASSINSRNNSPLHF. DNA for the CDR3: TGTGCCAGTAGTATTAACAGCAGGAATAATTCACCCCTCCACTTT. Looking up the rest from reference TRBV19 and TRBJ1-6 gives the full variable domain: DGGITQSPKYLFRKEGQNVTLSCEQNLNHDAMYWYRQDPGQGLRLIYYSQIVNDFQKGDIAEGYSVSREKKESFPLTVTSAQKNPTAFYLCASSINSRNNSPLHFGNGTRLTVT.

The rearrangement joins TRBV24-1 to TRBJ1-4; 7 positions agree with TRBD1. This CDR3 comprises 20 residues. The trim removed 4 bases at V and 0 bases at J, leaving 16 bases unmatched. Germline CDR1 and CDR2: KGHDR and SFDVKD. CDR3 sequence (DNA): TGTGCCACCAGTGACTCAAAAATCCGGGACAGCCATGCAACTAATGAAAAACTGTTTTTT. Translated: CATSDSKIRDSHATNEKLFF.

This chain joins TRBV5-1 and TRBJ1-1; 12 positions match TRBD1. Trimming cost V 3 bases and J 2 bases; bases outside gene matches: 5. CDR1 is SGHRS and CDR2 is YFSETQ in the germline V gene. This CDR3 spans 16 amino acids. CDR3 region: CASSSGTGGSNTEAFF. The CDR3 DNA follows: TGCGCCAGCAGCTCGGGGACAGGGGGCTCTAACACTGAAGCTTTCTTT.

The V gene is TRBV27, the J gene TRBJ2-3, with TRBD1 matching over 11 bases. J gave up 4 bases and V 8 bases, and 8 bases lay outside the gene matches. This CDR3 spans 15 amino acids. CDR1 and CDR2 from the germline V gene are MNHEY and SMNVEV (reference sequence). CDR3 sequence reads: CASGGTGGRPDTQYF. The CDR3 region has the DNA TGTGCCAGCGGGGGGACAGGGGGGCGTCCAGATACGCAGTATTTT.

In this sample, this clone turned up a few times. The rearrangement joins TRBV9 to TRBJ1-1, with no clear D. The CDR3 covers 14 residues. V was clipped by 3 bases and J by 1 base, with 10 bases between them. Germline V gene data show CDR1 as SGDLS and CDR2 as YYNGEE. CDR3 nucleotides: TGTGCCAGCAGCGCGACACCTACGAACACTGAAGCTTTCTTT. Protein product: CASSATPTNTEAFF.

The V and J genes are TRBV7-6 and TRBJ2-3; tentative D call: TRBD2 (6 bases). The germline V and J ends were trimmed by 4 bases and 2 bases, with 13 bases remaining between them. The CDR3 totals 15 residues. Germline CDR1 and CDR2: SGHVS and FNYEAQ. The chain's CDR3 is CASSYGGVNTDTQYF. The CDR3, as DNA: TGTGCCAGCAGCTACGGGGGTGTTAACACAGATACGCAGTATTTT.

The chain carries TRBV19 and TRBJ2-5; perhaps TRBD1 as D (7 bases). V lost 4 bases to trimming and J lost 4 bases, with 13 bases between them. Germline loops: CDR1 LNHDA, CDR2 SQIVND (reference sequence). The CDR3 is made up of 14 amino acids. This CDR3 reads CASSSGTVTETQYF. The CDR3 DNA reads as TGTGCCAGTAGTAGCGGGACAGTTACAGAGACCCAGTACTTC.

This clone occurred a few times. V usage is TRBV7-2 and J usage is TRBJ2-7; D is possibly TRBD2 (6 bases). The V gene's germline CDR1 is SGHTA and CDR2 FQGNSA. The V and J ends lost 5 bases and 0 bases respectively, with 23 bases between them. The CDR3 is 18 residues long. CDR3 in amino acids: CASSLSIGGAKSSYEQYF. CDR3 in DNA: TGTGCCAGCAGCCTAAGTATTGGCGGGGCCAAGAGCTCCTACGAGCAGTACTTC.

The V and J genes are TRBV19 and TRBJ2-7; 7 nucleotides match TRBD1. Germline CDR1 reads LNHDA; CDR2 reads SQIVND (reference sequence). The CDR3 has 14 amino acids. With 2 bases clipped from V and 1 base from J, the junction kept 2 bases outside the gene matches. CDR3 sequence reads: CASSIMTGSYEQYF. DNA of the CDR3: TGTGCCAGTAGTATAATGACAGGGTCCTACGAGCAGTACTTC.

The rearrangement links TRBV7-2 to TRBJ2-7; D is possibly TRBD2 (5 bases). Trimming took off 5 bases at V and 3 bases at J, with 11 bases between the two ends. Germline lookup yields CDR1 SGHTA and CDR2 FQGNSA. CDR3 length: 13 residues. The CDR3 DNA follows: TGTGCCAGCAGCCGGACTGAAAGCTACGAGCAGTACTTC. Encoded protein: CASSRTESYEQYF.

The V call is TRBV2, the J call TRBJ1-5; D is ambiguous. This CDR3 has 15 residues. Looked up from germline, CDR1 is SNHLY and CDR2 is FYNNEI. V was trimmed by 6 bases and J by 0 bases, leaving 12 bases between them. This CDR3 reads CASSQMTLSNQPQHF. CDR3 sequence (DNA): TGTGCCAGCAGCCAAATGACACTTAGCAATCAGCCCCAGCATTTT.

This clone was seen just once. The chain links TRBV7-3 to TRBJ2-2, with 8 bases that match TRBD2. CDR3 length: 16 amino acids. J was trimmed by 1 base and V by 1 base; bases with no gene match: 2. Germline V gene sequence: CDR1 SGHTA, CDR2 FQGTGA. This CDR3 is CASSLKGLVNTGELFF. The CDR3 DNA follows: TGTGCCAGCAGCTTAAAGGGACTAGTGAACACCGGGGAGCTGTTTTTT.

The CDR3: CASSPSGGASEQFF. The CDR3 DNA follows: TGTGCCAGCAGCCCTAGCGGGGGGGCCAGTGAGCAGTTCTTC. The rearrangement joins TRBV4-2 to TRBJ2-1; 12 bases fit TRBD2. CDR1 and CDR2 from the germline V gene are LGHNA and YNFKEQ. The CDR3 has 14 amino acids. With V trimmed by 4 bases and J by 9 bases, 4 bases remained unmatched.

This chain uses TRBV10-3 with TRBJ1-1, with a tentative D call TRBD1 (6 bases). Germline V gene lookup returns CDR1 ENHRY and CDR2 SYGVKD. Trimming cost V 1 base and J 7 bases, with 10 bases left between them. This CDR3 has 13 residues. CDR3 loop: CAISEFGQYEAFF. In DNA form, the CDR3 reads TGTGCCATCAGTGAGTTCGGACAGTATGAAGCTTTCTTT.

The V gene is TRBV7-2, the J gene TRBJ1-6; TRBD1 matches 8 bases. Germline CDR1 SGHTA, CDR2 FQGNSA. This CDR3 region has 16 residues. The ends lost 0 bases at V and 8 bases at J; junction bases unmatched: 6. In nucleotides, the CDR3 is TGTGCCAGCAGCTTAGCCCAGACAGGGGCTCATTCACCCCTCCACTTT. Residues: CASSLAQTGAHSPLHF.

CDR3 protein: CASSPRANLWAFF. The CDR3 DNA sequence: TGTGCCAGTAGTCCCAGGGCCAACTTATGGGCTTTCTTT. The rearrangement links TRBV19 to TRBJ1-1; weak D call: TRBD1 (5 bases). The V gene lost 5 bases and the J gene lost 11 bases, with 18 bases spanning the gap. The germline CDR1 and CDR2 sequences are LNHDA and SQIVND (reference sequence). This CDR3 comprises 13 residues.

The chain carries TRBV1 and TRBJ2-2; the table calls TRBD2, which could not be checked here. TRBV1 is recorded as a pseudogene. The CDR3 consists of 16 residues. The CDR3 sequence is CTSSRTGRAYTGELFF. In DNA, the CDR3 is TGCACCAGCAGCCGTACTGGGAGGGCGTACACCGGGGAGCTGTTTTTT.

This clone was recorded only once. The chain joins TRBV28 to TRBJ2-2; 10 bases are a match to TRBD2. The germline gives CDR1 MDHEN, CDR2 SYDVKM. Losses at the gene ends were 8 bases for V and 3 bases for J; bases not matched to a gene: 12. There are 17 residues in the CDR3. The CDR3 DNA is TGTGCCAGCGGGAGTTTGGAGACTAGCGGGTACACCGGGGAGCTGTTTTTT. Amino acid sequence: CASGSLETSGYTGELFF.

This rearrangement joins TRBV19 to TRBJ2-3; TRBD2 agrees at 12 bases. Germline V CDR1 and CDR2: LNHDA, SQIVND (reference sequence). The CDR3 consists of 14 residues. V shed 9 bases, J shed 2 bases, and the junction held 3 bases outside the gene matches. CDR3: CASRLAGVTDTQYF. CDR3 in DNA: TGTGCCAGCAGACTAGCGGGGGTCACAGATACGCAGTATTTT.

V gene TRBV10-3 combines with J gene TRBJ2-1, with 9 nucleotides matching TRBD2. In germline, CDR1 is ENHRY, CDR2 SYGVKD. CDR3 size: 15 residues. V lost 10 bases, J lost 0 bases, and 7 bases stayed unmatched. CDR3 DNA: TGTGCCACGAGCGGGGGGCCAGACTCCTACAATGAGCAGTTCTTC. As protein: CATSGGPDSYNEQFF.

A few counts support this clone. The V gene is TRBV6-1, the J gene TRBJ2-7; 10 bases agree with TRBD2. The CDR3 runs to 15 residues. Germline CDR1 is MNHNS and CDR2 is SASEGT. The V and J ends lost 3 bases and 6 bases, in that order; junction bases with no gene match: 8. The DNA of the CDR3 is TGTGCCAGCAGTGACCCAAGCGGGGGGGCCCGCGAGCAGTACTTC. It translates to CASSDPSGGAREQYF.

This chain links TRBV6-5 with TRBJ1-6, with D hard to call. The CDR3 is made up of 14 amino acids. Germline assignment: CDR1 MNHEY and CDR2 SVGAGI. V lost 6 bases and J lost 9, with 15 bases in between. The CDR3 loop is CASSVQPLGSPLHF. For the CDR3, the DNA is TGTGCCAGCAGCGTACAGCCCCTTGGTTCACCCCTCCACTTT.

This chain joins TRBV6-1 and TRBJ1-5; 8 nucleotides align to TRBD1. The CDR3 runs to 16 residues. CDR1 and CDR2 (germline): MNHNS, SASEGT. Germline trimming cut 4 bases from V and 4 bases from J; bases unmatched to any gene: 9. The CDR3 protein is CASSALPDRANQPQHF. The CDR3 bases are TGTGCCAGCAGTGCTCTTCCGGACAGGGCTAATCAGCCCCAGCATTTT.

The V gene is TRBV6-2 or TRBV6-3, the J gene TRBJ2-1; 7 bases agree with TRBD1. Germline V gene data show CDR1 as MNHEY and CDR2 as SVGEGT. V shed 5 bases and J 8 bases; nucleotides not matched to a gene: 9. This CDR3 has 14 amino acids. The CDR3 DNA sequence: TGTGCCAGCAGTCTTCTTAGGGGGCCATATGAGCAGTTCTTC. This translates into CASSLLRGPYEQFF.

A few counts support this clone. V is TRBV9 and J is TRBJ2-7; D may be TRBD2 (6 bases). The germline V gene has CDR1 SGDLS and CDR2 YYNGEE. Trimming left V 6 bases short and J 1 base short, with 14 bases between. The CDR3 contains 14 residues. Here the CDR3 DNA reads TGTGCCAGCAACGGAGGGGATGTATCCTACGAGCAGTACTTC. As protein: CASNGGDVSYEQYF.

V usage is TRBV5-1 and J usage is TRBJ1-2; tentative D call: TRBD1 (5 bases). This CDR3 is built from 14 residues. V dropped 0 bases and J dropped 4 bases, with 10 bases sitting between them. Germline V gene lookup returns CDR1 SGHRS and CDR2 YFSETQ. CDR3 region: CASSLVGDSYGYTF. The CDR3 nucleotides are TGCGCCAGCAGCTTGGTAGGGGATAGCTATGGCTACACCTTC.